Listed below are T cell receptor beta chains from one sample, sequenced in a study of tumor-infiltrating lymphocytes in primary liver carcinoma. TCRdb independently ran MiXCR on the multiplex PCR reads; one entry per CDR3 protein. The table lists 25,000 to 35,000 distinct CDR3 sequences, 75% to 85% of them singletons. The sequenced sample consisted of liver tumor tissue from sampling region 5. The origin of the receptors is a man aged 40-49 years with primary liver carcinoma and hepatitis B virus infection. The CDR3 runs from the conserved cysteine through the conserved F or W. Fields, in order: J gene, clone size, D gene, V gene, CDR3 protein, CDR3 DNA. The D gene is left open where the match is weak. The size of a clone is reported for some rows only, either as once, few or many, or as a class for expanded clones.

j_call: TRBJ1-2
clone_size: .
d_call: .
v_call: TRBV6-5
cdr3_aa: CASSYWQGEGYTF
cdr3_nt: TGTGCTAGCAGTTACTGGCAGGGAGAAGGCTACACCTTC

j_call: TRBJ2-5
clone_size: .
d_call: .
v_call: TRBV6-6
cdr3_aa: CASSQTLTQYF
cdr3_nt: TGTGCCAGCAGTCAGACTCTGACCCAGTATTTC

j_call: TRBJ2-3
clone_size: .
d_call: .
v_call: TRBV5-5
cdr3_aa: CASSPGQTSWMTGFTDTQYF
cdr3_nt: TGTGCCAGCAGCCCCGGACAGACTAGCTGGATGACAGGGTTCACAGATACGCAGTATTTT

j_call: TRBJ1-6
clone_size: .
d_call: .
v_call: TRBV6-6
cdr3_aa: CASSYRDRNPPLHF
cdr3_nt: TGTGCCAGCAGTTATCGGGACCGGAATCCACCCCTCCACTTT

j_call: TRBJ1-2
clone_size: many
d_call: TRBD1
v_call: TRBV10-3
cdr3_aa: CAIGTGGSGGGYTF
cdr3_nt: TGTGCCATCGGCACAGGGGGATCAGGGGGTGGCTACACCTTC

j_call: TRBJ2-4
clone_size: .
d_call: .
v_call: TRBV5-5
cdr3_aa: CASSLEQARNIQYF
cdr3_nt: TGTGCCAGCAGCTTGGAACAGGCCAGAAACATTCAATACTTC

j_call: TRBJ2-2
clone_size: .
d_call: TRBD2
v_call: TRBV11-2
cdr3_aa: CASSSSGNAHGELFF
cdr3_nt: TGTGCCAGCAGCTCTAGCGGGAATGCCCACGGGGAGCTGTTCTTT

j_call: TRBJ2-7
clone_size: .
d_call: TRBD1
v_call: TRBV28
cdr3_aa: CASSQTGGPYEQYF
cdr3_nt: TGTGCCAGCAGTCAGACAGGGGGACCCTACGAGCAATACTTC

j_call: TRBJ1-1
clone_size: .
d_call: .
v_call: TRBV4-3
cdr3_aa: CASSQEYVQRFWTEAFF
cdr3_nt: TGTGCCAGCAGCCAAGAGTACGTACAGAGATTTTGGACTGAAGCTTTCTTT

j_call: TRBJ2-3
clone_size: .
d_call: .
v_call: TRBV11-2
cdr3_aa: CTGSASTDTQYF
cdr3_nt: TGTACCGGCAGCGCTAGCACAGATACGCAGTATTTT

j_call: TRBJ2-7
clone_size: .
d_call: .
v_call: TRBV4-2
cdr3_aa: CASSQAATGVYYKQYF
cdr3_nt: TGTGCCAGCAGCCAAGCGGCTACCGGGGTTTACTACAAGCAGTACTTC

j_call: TRBJ2-3
clone_size: .
d_call: .
v_call: TRBV5-1
cdr3_aa: CASSFLAAVSTDMQYF
cdr3_nt: TGCGCCAGCAGCTTTCTGGCGGCTGTTAGCACAGATATGCAGTATTTT

j_call: TRBJ2-3
clone_size: .
d_call: TRBD2
v_call: TRBV5-1
cdr3_aa: CACSPLAGGGTDTQYF
cdr3_nt: TGCGCCTGCAGCCCGTTAGCGGGAGGGGGCACAGATACGCAGTATTTT

j_call: TRBJ2-5
clone_size: .
d_call: .
v_call: TRBV6-2/TRBV6-3
cdr3_aa: CASSLQETKYF
cdr3_nt: TGTGCCAGTAGTCTACAAGAGACCAAATACTTC

j_call: TRBJ1-2
clone_size: .
d_call: .
v_call: TRBV11-2
cdr3_aa: CASSLVQGGLAGYTF
cdr3_nt: TGTGCCAGCAGCTTGGTACAAGGGGGGTTGGCTGGCTACACCTTC